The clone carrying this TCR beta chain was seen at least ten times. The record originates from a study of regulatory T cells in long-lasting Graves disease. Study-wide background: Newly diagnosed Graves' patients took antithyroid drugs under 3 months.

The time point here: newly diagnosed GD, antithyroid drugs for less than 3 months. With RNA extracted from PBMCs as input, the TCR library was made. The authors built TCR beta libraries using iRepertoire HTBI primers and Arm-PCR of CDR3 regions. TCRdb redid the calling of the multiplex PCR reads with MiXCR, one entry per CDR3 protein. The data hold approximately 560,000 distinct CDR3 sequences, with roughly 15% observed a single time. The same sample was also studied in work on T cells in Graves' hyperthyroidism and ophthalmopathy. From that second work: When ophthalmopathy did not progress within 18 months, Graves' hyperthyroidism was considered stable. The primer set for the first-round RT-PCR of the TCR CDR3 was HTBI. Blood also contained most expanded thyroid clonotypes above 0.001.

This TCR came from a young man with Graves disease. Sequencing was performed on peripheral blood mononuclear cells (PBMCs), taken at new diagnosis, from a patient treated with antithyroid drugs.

The CDR3 here is CAWSRTNTGELFF. In nucleotides, the CDR3 is TGTGCCTGGAGTCGGACGAACACCGGGGAGCTGTTTTTT. This chain connects TRBV30 to TRBJ2-2; no clear D gene. The V and J ends lost 2 bases and 0 bases respectively, with 4 bases between them. Germline V CDR1 and CDR2: GTSNPN, SVGIG (reference sequence). The CDR3 is 13 amino acids.